This T cell receptor beta chain is drawn from a study of early T cells in non-severe SARS-CoV-2 infection. Study-level background: Unsorted whole blood bulk RNA was sequenced, with unpaired chains.

General observations from the study: Anti-spike CD8 specificities were favored by VDJdb matching, whose results missed private and CD4 specificities.

CDR1 SGHVS and CDR2 FNYEAQ come from the germline V gene. The CDR3 is made up of 16 amino acids. The V end lost 6 bases, the J end lost 0 bases, and 16 bases lay between the germline ends. As part of library construction, unique molecular identifiers were attached to individual cDNA molecules. One entry per CDR3 protein, called by TCRdb with MiXCR from the 5' RACE reads. This sample has more than 95,000 distinct CDR3 sequences, with roughly 9.6% found just once. This clonotype was observed a few times. Its matching antigen is unknown. The sample was whole blood, taken at baseline. The genes are TRBV7-6 and TRBJ2-3, with a weak D call TRBD1 (6 bases). This receptor was obtained from an adult who was a healthcare worker with PCR-confirmed SARS-CoV-2 infection or an uninfected control (not recorded which). The CDR3 nucleotides are TGTGCCAGCAGTCGTACAGGGTCCATTAGCACAGATACGCAGTATTTT. It codes for CASSRTGSISTDTQYF.